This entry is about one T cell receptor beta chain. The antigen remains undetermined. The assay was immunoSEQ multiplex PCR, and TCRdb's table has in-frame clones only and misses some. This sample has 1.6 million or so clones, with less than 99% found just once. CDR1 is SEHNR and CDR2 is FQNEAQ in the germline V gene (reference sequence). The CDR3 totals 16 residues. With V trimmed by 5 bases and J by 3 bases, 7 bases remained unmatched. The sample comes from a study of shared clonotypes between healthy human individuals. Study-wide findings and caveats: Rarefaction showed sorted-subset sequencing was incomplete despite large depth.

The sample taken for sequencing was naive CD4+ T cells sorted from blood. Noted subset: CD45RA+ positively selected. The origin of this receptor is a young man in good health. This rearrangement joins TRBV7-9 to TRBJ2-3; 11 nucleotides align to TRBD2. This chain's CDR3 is CASSPLRLAGTDTQYF. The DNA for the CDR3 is TGTGCCAGCAGCCCTCTCCGACTAGCGGGAACAGATACGCAGTATTTT.